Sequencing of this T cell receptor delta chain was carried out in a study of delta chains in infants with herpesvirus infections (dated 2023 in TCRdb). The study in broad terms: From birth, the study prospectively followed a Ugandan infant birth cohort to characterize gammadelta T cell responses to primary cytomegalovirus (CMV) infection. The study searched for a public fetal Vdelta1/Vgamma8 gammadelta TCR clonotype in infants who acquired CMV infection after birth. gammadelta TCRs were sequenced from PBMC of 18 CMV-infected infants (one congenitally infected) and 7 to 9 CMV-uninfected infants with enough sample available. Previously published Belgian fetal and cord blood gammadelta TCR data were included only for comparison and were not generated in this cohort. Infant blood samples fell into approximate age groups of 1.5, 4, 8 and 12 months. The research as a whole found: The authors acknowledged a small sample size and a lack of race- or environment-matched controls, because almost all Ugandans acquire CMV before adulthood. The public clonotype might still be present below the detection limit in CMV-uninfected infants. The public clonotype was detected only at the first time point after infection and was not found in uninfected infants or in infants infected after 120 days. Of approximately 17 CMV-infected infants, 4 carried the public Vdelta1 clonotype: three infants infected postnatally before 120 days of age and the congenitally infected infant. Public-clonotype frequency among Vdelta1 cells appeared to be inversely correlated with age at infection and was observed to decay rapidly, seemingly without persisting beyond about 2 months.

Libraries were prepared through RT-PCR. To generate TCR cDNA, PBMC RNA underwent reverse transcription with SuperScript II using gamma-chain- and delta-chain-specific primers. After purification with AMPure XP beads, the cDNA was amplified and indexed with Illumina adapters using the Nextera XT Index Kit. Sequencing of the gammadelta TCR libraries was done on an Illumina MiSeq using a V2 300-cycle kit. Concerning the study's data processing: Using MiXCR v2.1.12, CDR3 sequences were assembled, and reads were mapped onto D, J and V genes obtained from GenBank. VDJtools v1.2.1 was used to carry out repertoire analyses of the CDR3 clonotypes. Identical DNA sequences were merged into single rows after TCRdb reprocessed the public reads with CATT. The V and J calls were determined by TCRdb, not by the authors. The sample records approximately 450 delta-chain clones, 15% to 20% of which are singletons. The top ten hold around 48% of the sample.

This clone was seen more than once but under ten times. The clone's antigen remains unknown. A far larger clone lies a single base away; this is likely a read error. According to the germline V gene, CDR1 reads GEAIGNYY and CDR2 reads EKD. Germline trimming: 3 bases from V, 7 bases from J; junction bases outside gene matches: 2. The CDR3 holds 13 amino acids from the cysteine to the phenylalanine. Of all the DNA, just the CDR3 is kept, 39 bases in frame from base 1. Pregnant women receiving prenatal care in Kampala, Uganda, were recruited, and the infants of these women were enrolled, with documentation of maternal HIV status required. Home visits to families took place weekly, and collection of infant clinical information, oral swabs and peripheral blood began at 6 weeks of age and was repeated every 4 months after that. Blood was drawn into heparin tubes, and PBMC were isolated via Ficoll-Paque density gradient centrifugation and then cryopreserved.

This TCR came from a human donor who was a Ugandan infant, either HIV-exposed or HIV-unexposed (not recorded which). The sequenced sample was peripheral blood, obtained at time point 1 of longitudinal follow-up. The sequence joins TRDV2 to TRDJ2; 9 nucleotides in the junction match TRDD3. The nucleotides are TGTGCCTGTGACGCCTGGGGGATAGCACAACTCTTCTTT. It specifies CACDAWGIAQLFF.